This T cell receptor (beta chain) emerged from a study of identical twins' blood T cells. The CDR3 has 18 amino acids. Germline values: CDR1 DFQATT, CDR2 SNEGSKA (reference sequence). The V and J ends lost 0 bases and 0 bases respectively, with 21 bases between them. In regard to this clonotype: Its antigen is as yet unknown.

Both ends of each TCR cDNA library bore sample-specific barcodes. TCRdb reanalysed the 5' RACE reads using MiXCR and keeps one entry per CDR3 protein. The table lists a few hundred thousand distinct CDR3 sequences, over 25% of them singletons. Study-level points and caveats: Top TCRbeta clonotypes were shared more with twin than unrelated donors.

This clonotype originated in a woman aged 18-55 years in good health. The chain uses TRBV20-1 and TRBJ2-7; D unresolved. What was sequenced was PBMCs. CDR3 sequence (DNA): TGCAGTGCTAGAGATCACCCTAAGTACCAAAGTAGCTCCTACGAGCAGTACTTC. Its protein product is CSARDHPKYQSSSYEQYF.